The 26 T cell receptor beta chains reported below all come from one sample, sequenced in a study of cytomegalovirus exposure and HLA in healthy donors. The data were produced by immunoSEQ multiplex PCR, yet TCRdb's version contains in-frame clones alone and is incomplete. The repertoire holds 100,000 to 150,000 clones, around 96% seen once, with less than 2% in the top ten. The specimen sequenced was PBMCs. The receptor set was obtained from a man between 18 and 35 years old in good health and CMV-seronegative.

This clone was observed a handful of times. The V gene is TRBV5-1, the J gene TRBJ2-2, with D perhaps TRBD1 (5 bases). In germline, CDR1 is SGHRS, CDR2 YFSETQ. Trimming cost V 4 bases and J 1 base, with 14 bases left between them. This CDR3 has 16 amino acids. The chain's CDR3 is CASSPAPGMNTGELFF. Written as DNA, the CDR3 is TGCGCCAGCAGCCCGGCGCCAGGGATGAACACCGGGGAGCTGTTTTTT.

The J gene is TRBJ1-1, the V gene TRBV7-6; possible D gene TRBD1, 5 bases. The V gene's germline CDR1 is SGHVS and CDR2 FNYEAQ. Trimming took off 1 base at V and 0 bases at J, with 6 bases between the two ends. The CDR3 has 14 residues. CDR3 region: CASSLEGLNTEAFF. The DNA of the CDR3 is TGTGCCAGCAGCTTAGAGGGGTTGAACACTGAAGCTTTCTTT.

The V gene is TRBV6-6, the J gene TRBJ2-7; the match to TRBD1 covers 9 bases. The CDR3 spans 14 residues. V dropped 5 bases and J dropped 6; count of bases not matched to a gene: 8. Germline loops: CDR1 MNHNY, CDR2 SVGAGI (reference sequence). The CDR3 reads CASSRQGDSGEQYF. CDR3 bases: TGTGCCAGCAGTCGACAGGGGGACAGTGGCGAGCAGTACTTC.

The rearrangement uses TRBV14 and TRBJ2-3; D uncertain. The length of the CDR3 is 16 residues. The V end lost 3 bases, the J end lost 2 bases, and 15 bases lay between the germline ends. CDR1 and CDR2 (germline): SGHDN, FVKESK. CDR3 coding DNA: TGTGCCAGCAGCCAGCATGGCGGCAAGTCCACAGATACGCAGTATTTT. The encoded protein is CASSQHGGKSTDTQYF.

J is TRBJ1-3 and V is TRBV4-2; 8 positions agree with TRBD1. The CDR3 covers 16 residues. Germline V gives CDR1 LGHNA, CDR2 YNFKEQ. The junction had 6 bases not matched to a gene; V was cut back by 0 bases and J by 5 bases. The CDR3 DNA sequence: TGTGCCAGCAGCCAAGATGGAACAGGGGGTAGAAACACCATATATTTT. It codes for CASSQDGTGGRNTIYF.

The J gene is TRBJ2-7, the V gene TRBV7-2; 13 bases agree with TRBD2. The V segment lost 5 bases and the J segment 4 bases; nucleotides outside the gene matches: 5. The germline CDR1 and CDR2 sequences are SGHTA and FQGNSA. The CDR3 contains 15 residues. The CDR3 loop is CASSKRTSGSYEQYF. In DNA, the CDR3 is TGTGCCAGCAGCAAACGGACTAGCGGGAGTTACGAGCAGTACTTC.

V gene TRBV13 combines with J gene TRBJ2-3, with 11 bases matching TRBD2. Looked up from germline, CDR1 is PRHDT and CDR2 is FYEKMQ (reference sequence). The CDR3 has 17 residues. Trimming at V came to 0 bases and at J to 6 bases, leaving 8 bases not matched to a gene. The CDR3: CASSLGLAGGFEDTQYF. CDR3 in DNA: TGTGCCAGCAGCTTAGGGCTAGCGGGAGGTTTTGAGGATACGCAGTATTTT. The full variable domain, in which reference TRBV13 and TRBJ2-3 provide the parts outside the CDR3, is AAGVIQSPRHLIKEKRETATLKCYPIPRHDTVYWYQQGPGQDPQFLISFYEKMQSDKGSIPDRFSAQQFSDYHSELNMSSLELGDSALYFCASSLGLAGGFEDTQYFGPGTRLTVL.

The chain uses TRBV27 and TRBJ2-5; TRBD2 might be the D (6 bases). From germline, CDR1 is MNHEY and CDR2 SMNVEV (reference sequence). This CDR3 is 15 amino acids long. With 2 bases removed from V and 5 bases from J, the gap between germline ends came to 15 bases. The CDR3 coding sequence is TGTGCCAGCAGTTTAATGGGTTTTCGGGGGGAGACCCAGTACTTC. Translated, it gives CASSLMGFRGETQYF.

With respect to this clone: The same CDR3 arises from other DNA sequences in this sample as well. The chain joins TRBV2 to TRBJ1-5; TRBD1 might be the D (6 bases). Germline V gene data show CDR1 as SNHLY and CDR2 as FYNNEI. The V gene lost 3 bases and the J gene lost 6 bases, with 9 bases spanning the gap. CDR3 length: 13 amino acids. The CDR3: CASSEQGTQPQHF. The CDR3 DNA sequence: TGTGCCAGCAGTGAGCAGGGGACTCAGCCCCAGCATTTT.

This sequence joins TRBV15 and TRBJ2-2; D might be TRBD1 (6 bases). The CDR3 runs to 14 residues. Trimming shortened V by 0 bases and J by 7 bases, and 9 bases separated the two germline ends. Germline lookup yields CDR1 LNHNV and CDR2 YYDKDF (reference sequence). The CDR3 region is CATSRDPGVGELFF. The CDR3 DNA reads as TGTGCCACCAGCAGAGATCCAGGGGTCGGGGAGCTGTTTTTT.

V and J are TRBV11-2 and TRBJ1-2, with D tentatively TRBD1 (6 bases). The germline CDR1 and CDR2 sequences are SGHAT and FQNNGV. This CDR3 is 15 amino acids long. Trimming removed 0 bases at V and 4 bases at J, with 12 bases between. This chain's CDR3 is CASSLDRGGSYGYTF. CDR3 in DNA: TGTGCCAGCAGCTTAGACAGGGGAGGGAGCTATGGCTACACCTTC.

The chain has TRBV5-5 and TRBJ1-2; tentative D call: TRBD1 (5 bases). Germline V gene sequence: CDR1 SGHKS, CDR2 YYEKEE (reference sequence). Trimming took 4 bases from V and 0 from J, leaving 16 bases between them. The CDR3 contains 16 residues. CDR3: CASSMDGGEPNYGYTF. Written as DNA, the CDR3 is TGTGCCAGCAGCATGGACGGAGGGGAACCTAACTATGGCTACACCTTC.

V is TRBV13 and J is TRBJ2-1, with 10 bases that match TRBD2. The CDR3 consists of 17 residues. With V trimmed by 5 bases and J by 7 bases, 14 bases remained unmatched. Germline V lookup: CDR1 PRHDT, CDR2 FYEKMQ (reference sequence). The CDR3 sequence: CASSLPLETSGHNEQFF. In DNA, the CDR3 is TGTGCCAGCAGCCTTCCCCTCGAGACTAGCGGGCATAATGAGCAGTTCTTC.

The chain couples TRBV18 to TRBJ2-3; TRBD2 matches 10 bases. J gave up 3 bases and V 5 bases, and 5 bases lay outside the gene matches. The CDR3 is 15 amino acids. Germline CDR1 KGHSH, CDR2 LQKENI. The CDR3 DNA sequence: TGTGCCAGCTCATCCCCGACTAGCGGGACAGATACGCAGTATTTT. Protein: CASSSPTSGTDTQYF.

Written as DNA, the CDR3 is TGTGCCAGCAGCGTATACCGGGACAGGGTTCTACGAACAGACTACGAGCAGTACTTC. Translation: CASSVYRDRVLRTDYEQYF. V is TRBV2 and J is TRBJ2-7; 9 bases match TRBD1. The germline gives CDR1 SNHLY, CDR2 FYNNEI. V was pared by 6 bases and J by 3 bases, with 21 bases of the junction left unmatched. This CDR3 is built from 19 residues.

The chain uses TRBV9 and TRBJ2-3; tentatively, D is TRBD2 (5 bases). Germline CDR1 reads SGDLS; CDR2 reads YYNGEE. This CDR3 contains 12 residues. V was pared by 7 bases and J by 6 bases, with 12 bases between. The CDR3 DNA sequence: TGTGCCAGCGAGGGTGGGGAGGATACGCAGTATTTT. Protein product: CASEGGEDTQYF. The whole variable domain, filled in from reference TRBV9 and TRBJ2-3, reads DSGVTQTPKHLITATGQRVTLRCSPRSGDLSVYWYQQSLDQGLQFLIQYYNGEERAKGNILERFSAQQFPDLHSELNLSSLELGDSALYFCASEGGEDTQYFGPGTRLTVL.

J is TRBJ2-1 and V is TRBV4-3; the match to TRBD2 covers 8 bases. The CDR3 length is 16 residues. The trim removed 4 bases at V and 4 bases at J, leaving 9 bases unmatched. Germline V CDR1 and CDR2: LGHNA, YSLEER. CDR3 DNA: TGCGCCAGCAGCCTAGACACTAGCGGACGTTACAATGAGCAGTTCTTC. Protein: CASSLDTSGRYNEQFF.

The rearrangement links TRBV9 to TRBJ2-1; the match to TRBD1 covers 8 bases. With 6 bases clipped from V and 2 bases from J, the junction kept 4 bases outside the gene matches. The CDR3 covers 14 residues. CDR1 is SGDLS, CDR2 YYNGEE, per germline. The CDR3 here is CASTGTGPYNEQFF. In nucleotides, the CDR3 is TGTGCCAGCACCGGGACAGGTCCCTACAATGAGCAGTTCTTC.

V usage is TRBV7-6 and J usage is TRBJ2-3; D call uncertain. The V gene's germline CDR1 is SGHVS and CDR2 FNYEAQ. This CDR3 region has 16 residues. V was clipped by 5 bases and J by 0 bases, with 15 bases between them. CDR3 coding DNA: TGTGCCAGCAGCCTAACTCGAGACTTTAGCACAGATACGCAGTATTTT. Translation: CASSLTRDFSTDTQYF. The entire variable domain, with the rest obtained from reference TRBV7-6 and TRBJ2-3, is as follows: GAGVSQSPRYKVTKRGQDVALRCDPISGHVSLYWYRQALGQGPEFLTYFNYEAQQDKSGLPNDRFSAERPEGSISTLTIQRTEQRDSAMYRCASSLTRDFSTDTQYFGPGTRLTVL.

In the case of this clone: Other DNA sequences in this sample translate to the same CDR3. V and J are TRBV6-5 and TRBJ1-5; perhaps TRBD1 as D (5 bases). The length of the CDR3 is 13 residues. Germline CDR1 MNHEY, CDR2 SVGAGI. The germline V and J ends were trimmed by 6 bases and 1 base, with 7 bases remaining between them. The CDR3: CASSPGSNQPQHF. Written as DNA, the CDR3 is TGTGCCAGCAGCCCAGGGAGCAATCAGCCCCAGCATTTT.

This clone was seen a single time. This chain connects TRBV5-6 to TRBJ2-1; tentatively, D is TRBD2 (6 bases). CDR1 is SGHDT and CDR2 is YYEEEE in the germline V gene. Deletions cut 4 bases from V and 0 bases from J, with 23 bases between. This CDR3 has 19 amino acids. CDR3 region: CASSRWTVGGASSYNEQFF. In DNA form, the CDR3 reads TGTGCCAGCAGCCGATGGACGGTCGGCGGGGCGAGCTCCTACAATGAGCAGTTCTTC.

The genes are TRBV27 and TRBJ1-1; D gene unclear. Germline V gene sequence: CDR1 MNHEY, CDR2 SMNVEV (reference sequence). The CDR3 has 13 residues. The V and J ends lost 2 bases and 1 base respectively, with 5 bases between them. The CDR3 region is CASSLLSNTEAFF. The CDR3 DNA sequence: TGTGCCAGCAGTTTACTTTCGAACACTGAAGCTTTCTTT.

CDR3 residues: CASSPTGQGDWDTQYF. The DNA of the CDR3 is TGTGCCAGCTCACCAACGGGACAGGGAGATTGGGATACGCAGTATTTT. The chain uses TRBV18 and TRBJ2-3, with 9 bases matching TRBD1. CDR1 is KGHSH and CDR2 is LQKENI in the germline V gene. CDR3 length: 16 residues. The trim removed 2 bases at V and 6 bases at J, leaving 9 bases unmatched.

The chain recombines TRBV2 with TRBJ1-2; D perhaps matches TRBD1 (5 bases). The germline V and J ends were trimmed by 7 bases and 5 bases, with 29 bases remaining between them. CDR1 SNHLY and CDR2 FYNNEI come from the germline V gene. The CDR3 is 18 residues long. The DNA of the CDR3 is TGTGCCAGCACCCCCCGACGAATTAGGATCATCAGGGCATATGGCTACACCTTC. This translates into CASTPRRIRIIRAYGYTF.

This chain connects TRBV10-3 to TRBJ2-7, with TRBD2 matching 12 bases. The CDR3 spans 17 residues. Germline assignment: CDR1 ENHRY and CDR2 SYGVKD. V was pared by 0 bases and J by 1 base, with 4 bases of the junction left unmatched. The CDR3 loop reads CAISESSLAGGSYEQYF. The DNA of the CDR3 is TGTGCCATCAGTGAGTCAAGCCTAGCGGGAGGGTCCTACGAGCAGTACTTC.

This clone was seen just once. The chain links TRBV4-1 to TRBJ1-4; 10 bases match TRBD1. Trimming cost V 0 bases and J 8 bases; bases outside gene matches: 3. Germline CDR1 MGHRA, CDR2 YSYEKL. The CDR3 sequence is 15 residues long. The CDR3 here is CASSQEGDRGEKLFF. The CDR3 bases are TGCGCCAGCAGCCAAGAAGGGGACAGGGGAGAAAAACTGTTTTTT.